A single sample is the source of the 29 T cell receptor beta chains below, sequenced in a study of regulatory T cells in long-lasting Graves disease. Library construction for TCR beta used iRepertoire HTBI primers and Arm-PCR of CDR3 regions. TCRdb reprocessed the multiplex PCR reads with MiXCR, giving one entry per CDR3 protein. Found here are about 660,000 distinct CDR3 sequences, roughly 30% of them singletons; the top ten hold about 40%. The time point was: persistent/refractory GD, antithyroid drugs over 5 years with positive TRAb. PBMC RNA was the source of the TCR library. This specimen consisted of peripheral blood mononuclear cells (PBMCs), obtained when the disease was refractory, from a patient treated with antithyroid drugs. These receptor sequences come from a female donor with Graves disease.

This clonotype was counted a few times. The V call is TRBV5-1, the J call TRBJ1-2; 7 bases map to TRBD1. V was pared by 0 bases and J by 6 bases, with 5 bases of the junction left unmatched. The germline CDR1 and CDR2 sequences are SGHRS and YFSETQ. CDR3 length equals 14 residues. The DNA of the CDR3 is TGCGCCAGCAGCTTGGCGACAGGGCAGGATGGCTACACCTTC. Its protein is CASSLATGQDGYTF.

The genes are TRBV7-9 and TRBJ2-1; no reliable D call. The CDR3 totals 13 residues. Between the trimmed V and J ends, which lost 3 bases and 7 bases, there was a span of 10 bases. CDR1 is SEHNR, CDR2 FQNEAQ, per germline (reference sequence). The CDR3 loop reads CASSLSSPNEQFF. The CDR3 nucleotides are TGTGCCAGCAGCTTGAGTAGTCCGAATGAGCAGTTCTTC.

Notes on this clonotype: An end of the junction does not agree with germline; a read error may underlie this. J is TRBJ2-4 and V is TRBV11-1, with 15 bases matching TRBD2. The CDR3 totals 20 residues. Germline V gene data show CDR1 as SGHAT and CDR2 as FQDESV (reference sequence). CDR3 coding DNA: TGTGCCAGCAGCTCCCGGACTAGCGGGAGGGCCGAGAGAGCCCAAAACATTCAGTACTTC. Translation: CASSSRTSGRAERAQNIQYF.

This clonotype was counted at least ten times. The chain is built from TRBV28 and TRBJ2-5; no firm D call. The CDR3 has 13 amino acids. CDR1 is MDHEN, CDR2 SYDVKM, per germline. The V and J ends lost 5 bases and 2 bases respectively, with 9 bases between them. Here the CDR3 DNA reads TGTGCCAGCAGTCAGTGGGGACAAGAGACCCAGTACTTC. Protein sequence: CASSQWGQETQYF.

This clonotype was found a few times. The chain employs TRBV12-3 or TRBV12-4 and TRBJ1-3, with a possible D match to TRBD1 (6 bases). Trimming removed 6 bases from V and 8 bases from J, with 20 bases in between. This CDR3 region has 15 residues. CDR3 sequence reads: CASRPGGTPSDTIYF. In nucleotides, the CDR3 is TGTGCCAGCAGGCCTGGAGGGACACCATCGGACACCATATATTTT.

In this sample, this clonotype turned up many times. The chain is built from TRBV28 and TRBJ2-7, with D possibly matching TRBD1 (6 bases). This CDR3 has 16 residues. Germline CDR1 reads MDHEN; CDR2 reads SYDVKM. V was trimmed by 2 bases and J by 2 bases, leaving 16 bases between them. The CDR3 sequence: CASSLDNPGQTYEQYF. CDR3 DNA: TGTGCCAGCAGTTTAGATAACCCCGGACAGACCTACGAGCAGTACTTC. Full variable domain (remainder filled in from reference TRBV28 and TRBJ2-7): DVKVTQSSRYLVKRTGEKVFLECVQDMDHENMFWYRQDPGLGLRLIYFSYDVKMKEKGDIPEGYSVSREKKERFSLILESASTNQTSMYLCASSLDNPGQTYEQYFGPGTRLTVT.

The V and J genes are TRBV15 and TRBJ2-7; 8 bases agree with TRBD1. Germline V gives CDR1 LNHNV, CDR2 YYDKDF (reference sequence). J gave up 0 bases and V 3 bases, and 4 bases lay outside the gene matches. The CDR3 totals 15 residues. The CDR3 is CATSSGQGYSYEQYF. As DNA, the CDR3 is TGTGCCACCAGCAGCGGACAGGGTTACTCCTACGAGCAGTACTTC.

The CDR3 is CASSYGTQETQYF. Written as DNA, the CDR3 is TGTGCCAGCAGTTACGGGACACAAGAGACCCAGTACTTC. V and J are TRBV6-2 or TRBV6-3 and TRBJ2-5; D possibly corresponds to TRBD1 (6 bases). Trimming took 2 bases from V and 2 from J, leaving 6 bases between them. Germline V gene sequence: CDR1 MNHEY, CDR2 SVGEGT. The CDR3 extends over 13 amino acids.

The chain recombines TRBV6-1 with TRBJ1-2; 7 nucleotides match TRBD1. After removal of 10 bases from V and 4 bases from J, the junction contained 12 bases not matched to a gene. This CDR3 is built from 14 residues. The germline CDR1 and CDR2 sequences are MNHNS and SASEGT. CDR3 sequence reads: CATTTRQGTYGYTF. In DNA form, the CDR3 reads TGTGCCACTACTACCAGACAGGGTACCTATGGCTACACCTTC.

This clonotype showed up just once. V usage is TRBV6-1 and J usage is TRBJ2-3; D possibly matches TRBD1 or TRBD2 (5 bases each). Trimming stripped 1 base from V and 3 bases from J, with 8 bases between. The CDR3 is 14 residues long. Germline V lookup: CDR1 MNHNS, CDR2 SASEGT. The CDR3 loop is CASSEGGRTDTQYF. The DNA of the CDR3 is TGTGCCAGCAGTGAAGGGGGGAGAACAGATACGCAGTATTTT.

This clonotype was found a few times. The V and J genes are TRBV2 and TRBJ2-6, with D possibly matching TRBD1 (6 bases). This CDR3 comprises 15 residues. Deletions cut 3 bases from V and 4 bases from J, with 10 bases between. CDR1 is SNHLY and CDR2 is FYNNEI in the germline V gene. The CDR3 loop reads CASSDGGGGANVLTF. The CDR3 nucleotides read TGTGCCAGCAGTGATGGGGGCGGAGGGGCCAACGTCCTGACTTTC.

This clonotype appeared many times. This sequence joins TRBV11-2 and TRBJ1-1; 9 bases are a match to TRBD1. The CDR3 is 14 residues long. Trimming at V came to 4 bases and at J to 6 bases, leaving 6 bases not matched to a gene. CDR1 SGHAT and CDR2 FQNNGV come from the germline V gene. CDR3 sequence (DNA): TGTGCCAGCAGCTGGGGACAGGGTCAACCTGAAGCTTTCTTT. It yields the protein CASSWGQGQPEAFF.

The rearrangement joins TRBV2 to TRBJ2-2; 7 bases are shared with TRBD1. CDR1 is SNHLY and CDR2 is FYNNEI in the germline V gene. The ends lost 6 bases at V and 4 bases at J; junction bases unmatched: 5. The CDR3 covers 14 residues. Here the CDR3 reads CASRRGQTTGELFF. The CDR3 DNA is TGTGCCAGCAGAAGGGGGCAGACCACCGGGGAGCTGTTTTTT.

The chain joins TRBV18 to TRBJ1-2; no clear D gene. Germline-derived CDR1 and CDR2 are KGHSH and LQKENI. The CDR3 has 13 residues. Deletions cut 3 bases from V and 3 bases from J, with 8 bases between. The CDR3 bases are TGTGCCAGCTCACCGCAGAGGGACTATGGCTACACCTTC. Protein sequence: CASSPQRDYGYTF.

This clonotype was found once. The chain uses TRBV20-1 and TRBJ2-7; TRBD2 agrees at 11 bases. Germline V lookup: CDR1 DFQATT, CDR2 SNEGSKA (reference sequence). The CDR3 covers 15 residues. Trimming took 5 bases from V and 6 from J; bases not matched to a gene: 12. This CDR3 is CSAFSISGRDGEQYF. DNA of the CDR3: TGCAGTGCTTTCTCGATTAGCGGGAGGGACGGCGAGCAGTACTTC.

V usage is TRBV5-1 and J usage is TRBJ1-2; D is ambiguous. The germline V and J ends were trimmed by 1 base and 2 bases, with 12 bases remaining between them. The CDR3 length is 15 residues. The germline V gene encodes CDR1 SGHRS and CDR2 YFSETQ. The CDR3 is CASSLMLDRNYGYTF. For the CDR3, the DNA is TGCGCCAGCAGCTTGATGCTGGACCGCAACTATGGCTACACCTTC.

The table lists this clonotype with many counts. This chain uses TRBV11-2 with TRBJ2-7, with a weak D call TRBD2 (6 bases). V was cut by 5 bases and J by 12 bases, with 14 bases left in between. The CDR3 is made up of 11 amino acids. The V gene's germline CDR1 is SGHAT and CDR2 FQNNGV. The CDR3 DNA is TGTGCCAGCAGCCTCCGGGACGGGGGGTACTTC. Protein: CASSLRDGGYF.

This clonotype was seen a handful of times. This sequence joins TRBV6-1 and TRBJ1-6; 9 positions match TRBD1. Trimming cost V 5 bases and J 9 bases; bases outside gene matches: 11. Germline V lookup: CDR1 MNHNS, CDR2 SASEGT. CDR3 length equals 16 residues. CDR3 bases: TGTGCCAGCAGTACCCCACTAAAGACAGGGGGTTCACCCCTCCACTTT. Translated, it gives CASSTPLKTGGSPLHF.

The chain joins TRBV4-1 to TRBJ1-1; maybe TRBD1 (5 bases). The CDR3 covers 13 residues. Trimming left V 3 bases short and J 3 bases short, with 8 bases between. CDR1 is MGHRA and CDR2 is YSYEKL in the germline V gene. CDR3 protein: CASSHLGDTEAFF. DNA of the CDR3: TGCGCCAGCAGCCACCTAGGGGACACTGAAGCTTTCTTT.

The sample holds a few counts of this clonotype. As DNA, the CDR3 is TGTGCCAGTAGTATCCGTCCCACTGAAGCTTTCTTT. Protein product: CASSIRPTEAFF. J is TRBJ1-1 and V is TRBV19; D is unclear. Germline lookup yields CDR1 LNHDA and CDR2 SQIVND (reference sequence). Trimming removed 3 bases at V and 4 bases at J, with 6 bases between. The CDR3 spans 12 residues.

The sample holds one count of this clonotype. The final CDR3 position lacks the conserved phenylalanine or tryptophan, pointing to a likely read error. The chain joins TRBV15 to TRBJ1-3, with D perhaps matching TRBD1 (5 bases). Trimming removed 6 bases at V and 2 bases at J, with 8 bases between. CDR3 length: 13 residues. Germline loops: CDR1 LNHNV, CDR2 YYDKDF (reference sequence). DNA for the CDR3: TGTGCCACCAGGCAGGGCCCTGGAAACACCATATATCTT. Amino acid sequence: CATRQGPGNTIYL.

This chain links TRBV11-1 with TRBJ1-5; D is unclear. The length of the CDR3 is 13 residues. Germline CDR1 reads SGHAT; CDR2 reads FQDESV (reference sequence). Trimming stripped 5 bases from V and 3 bases from J, with 8 bases between. CDR3 sequence reads: CASSPGYNQPQHF. DNA of the CDR3: TGTGCCAGCAGCCCGGGCTACAATCAGCCCCAGCATTTT. Full variable domain (remainder filled in from reference TRBV11-1 and TRBJ1-5): EAEVAQSPRYKITEKSQAVAFWCDPISGHATLYWYRQILGQGPELLVQFQDESVVDDSQLPKDRFSAERLKGVDSTLKIQPAELGDSAMYLCASSPGYNQPQHFGDGTRLSIL.

The V call is TRBV3-1, the J call TRBJ1-1; tentative D call: TRBD1 (6 bases). Germline values: CDR1 LGHDT, CDR2 YNNKEL (reference sequence). Trimming stripped 5 bases from V and 5 bases from J, with 18 bases between. This CDR3 spans 15 amino acids. CDR3 nucleotides: TGTGCCAGCAGCAGGCGGGCAGGGGATGGAACTGAAGCTTTCTTT. Protein: CASSRRAGDGTEAFF.

With regard to this clonotype: A junction boundary mismatches the germline segment, possibly from a read error. The chain combines TRBV29-1 with TRBJ1-1; 7 nucleotides align to TRBD1. Looked up from germline, CDR1 is SQVTM and CDR2 is ANQGSEA. CDR3 length: 12 residues. The chain's CDR3 is CNVEVWDSEAFF. The CDR3 coding sequence is TGCAACGTTGAAGTCTGGGACAGTGAAGCTTTCTTT. The whole variable domain, filled in from reference TRBV29-1 and TRBJ1-1, reads SAVISQKPSRDICQRGTSLTIQCQVDSQVTMMFWYRQQPGQSLTLIATANQGSEATYESGFVIDKFPISRPNLTFSTLTVSNMSPEDSSIYLCNVEVWDSEAFFGQGTRLTVV.

CDR3 in amino acids: CAWNPSGRWYEQYF. The CDR3 nucleotides read TGTGCCTGGAACCCTAGCGGGAGGTGGTACGAGCAGTACTTC. The V gene is TRBV30, the J gene TRBJ2-7, with 11 bases that match TRBD2. Germline CDR1 GTSNPN, CDR2 SVGIG (reference sequence). V gave up 4 bases and J gave up 4 bases; unmatched junction bases: 6. The CDR3 is made up of 14 amino acids.

The sample holds a few counts of this clonotype. The rearrangement joins TRBV3-1 to TRBJ1-4; D not resolved. Per the germline V gene, CDR1 is LGHDT and CDR2 is YNNKEL (reference sequence). The V end lost 1 base, the J end lost 8 bases, and 14 bases lay between the germline ends. The CDR3 spans 15 residues. The CDR3 coding sequence is TGTGCCAGCAGCCAAGTCGGTTCCCGGGCGGAAAAACTGTTTTTT. Translating gives CASSQVGSRAEKLFF.

The chain employs TRBV13 and TRBJ2-7, with 10 bases aligning to TRBD2. The germline V gene encodes CDR1 PRHDT and CDR2 FYEKMQ (reference sequence). V lost 5 bases to trimming and J lost 3 bases; unmatched junction nucleotides: 13. The CDR3 covers 17 residues. The CDR3 sequence: CASSPSRGEREGYEQYF. The DNA of the CDR3 is TGTGCCAGCAGCCCCTCCAGGGGAGAGCGGGAGGGCTACGAGCAGTACTTC.

The V gene is TRBV27, the J gene TRBJ1-4; D gene uncertain. This CDR3 comprises 14 residues. Trimming removed 3 bases from V and 8 bases from J, with 13 bases in between. The V gene's germline CDR1 is MNHEY and CDR2 SMNVEV (reference sequence). The CDR3 here is CASSFLQTGEKLFF. The CDR3 DNA is TGTGCCAGCAGTTTCTTACAGACTGGAGAAAAACTGTTTTTT.

This clonotype was observed a few times. This chain connects TRBV20-1 to TRBJ1-1; the D is unclear. There are 11 residues in the CDR3. The V end was cut by 3 bases, the J end by 9 bases, with 11 bases between. Germline V gene sequence: CDR1 DFQATT, CDR2 SNEGSKA (reference sequence). CDR3 coding DNA: TGCAGTGCTAGTGTGCCACAGAAAGCTTTCTTT. It yields the protein CSASVPQKAFF.